This TCR beta chain stems from a study of blood T cell repertoires in COVID-19. Across the whole study: Samples representing acute and convalescent COVID-19 were sourced from the United States, Italy and Spain. T cells, B-cell-depleted T cells, or PBMCs provided the cDNA or gDNA that served as material.

Per the germline V gene, CDR1 is MRHNA and CDR2 is SNTAGT. CDR3 length: 17 residues. With V trimmed by 5 bases and J by 6 bases, 15 bases remained unmatched. Original methodology: Amplified reference gene primers provided the basis for estimating nucleated cell counts. Generated by immunoSEQ multiplex PCR, the TCRdb table keeps only in-frame clones and is missing some. Clone size and V and J calls were adopted from that table, with D and trimming inferred from the DNA. Of roughly 97,000 clones detected, 85% to 90% appear once; the ten largest clones hold 5.1%. The clonotype originates from a human donor in a cohort sampled during active COVID-19. V usage is TRBV6-4 and J usage is TRBJ2-1; 8 bases fit TRBD2. Material: peripheral blood. CDR3 nucleotides: TGTGCCAGCAGTCAGACAGTACTAGCGGAGACCACCAATGAGCAGTTCTTC. Translation gives CASSQTVLAETTNEQFF.